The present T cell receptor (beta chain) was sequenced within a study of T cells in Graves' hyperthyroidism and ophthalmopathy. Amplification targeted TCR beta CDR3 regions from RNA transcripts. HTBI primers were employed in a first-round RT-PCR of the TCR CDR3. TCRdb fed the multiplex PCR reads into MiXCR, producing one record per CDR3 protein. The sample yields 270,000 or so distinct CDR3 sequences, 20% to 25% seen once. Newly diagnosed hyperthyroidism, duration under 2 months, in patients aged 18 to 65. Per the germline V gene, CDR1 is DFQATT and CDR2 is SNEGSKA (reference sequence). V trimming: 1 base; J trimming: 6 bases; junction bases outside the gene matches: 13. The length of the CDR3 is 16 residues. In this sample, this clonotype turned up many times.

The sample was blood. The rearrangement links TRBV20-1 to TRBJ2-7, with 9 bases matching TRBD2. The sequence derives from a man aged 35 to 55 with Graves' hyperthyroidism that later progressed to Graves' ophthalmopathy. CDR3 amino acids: CSARGDTGLASAEQYF. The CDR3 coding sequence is TGCAGTGCTAGAGGGGATACGGGACTAGCCAGTGCCGAGCAGTACTTC.